The 30 T cell receptor beta chains below were found in one sample sequenced in a study of CD8 T cells in ankylosing spondylitis. TCRdb re-analysed the 5' RACE reads in MiXCR, keeping a single row per CDR3 protein. The sample carries some 350,000 distinct CDR3 sequences, around 15% recorded once. Input material: blood, either unsorted or a sorted T cell fraction (not recorded which). These TCRs come from a male donor with ankylosing spondylitis or in good health (not recorded which).

The chain couples TRBV5-1 to TRBJ2-2, with 7 bases fitting TRBD2. The CDR3 length is 14 residues. V was pared by 4 bases and J by 5 bases, with 5 bases of the junction left unmatched. Germline values: CDR1 SGHRS, CDR2 YFSETQ. CDR3 in amino acids: CASSALLATGELFF. In nucleotides, the CDR3 is TGCGCCAGCAGCGCGCTACTAGCGACCGGGGAGCTGTTTTTT.

V usage is TRBV10-3 and J usage is TRBJ1-1; 10 bases map to TRBD1. V lost 9 bases, J lost 1 base, and 8 bases stayed unmatched. CDR3 length equals 15 residues. In germline, CDR1 is ENHRY, CDR2 SYGVKD. The CDR3 DNA is TGTGCCATATCCGTAGGGGACAGGGGGAACACTGAAGCTTTCTTT. Protein product: CAISVGDRGNTEAFF.

This clonotype has just a few counts. V is TRBV20-1 and J is TRBJ1-1, with D possibly matching TRBD1 (6 bases). Germline V gene lookup returns CDR1 DFQATT and CDR2 SNEGSKA (reference sequence). Trimming removed 6 bases from V and 4 bases from J, with 21 bases in between. There are 15 residues in the CDR3. The chain's CDR3 is CSAPGAGGGSTEAFF. In DNA form, the CDR3 reads TGCAGTGCCCCGGGAGCGGGGGGCGGGAGCACTGAAGCTTTCTTT.

Only a few counts were recorded for this clonotype. V usage is TRBV25-1 and J usage is TRBJ1-1; 7 bases agree with TRBD1. Looked up from germline, CDR1 is MGHDK and CDR2 is SYGVNS. V shed 1 base and J 4 bases; nucleotides not matched to a gene: 6. The CDR3 runs to 15 residues. CDR3 in amino acids: CASSESKGAGTEAFF. The CDR3 DNA follows: TGTGCCAGCAGTGAATCAAAGGGGGCGGGCACTGAAGCTTTCTTT.

This clonotype turned up a few times. This chain joins TRBV10-3 and TRBJ2-2; TRBD1 matches at 8 bases. CDR3 size: 15 residues. V was pared by 6 bases and J by 3 bases, with 6 bases of the junction left unmatched. Looked up from germline, CDR1 is ENHRY and CDR2 is SYGVKD. In DNA, the CDR3 is TGTGCCATCAGCCTAGGACAGGGCGACACCGGGGAGCTGTTTTTT. Translating it yields CAISLGQGDTGELFF.

This clonotype has a handful of counts. V gene TRBV2 combines with J gene TRBJ1-2; no reliable D call. Germline-derived CDR1 and CDR2 are SNHLY and FYNNEI. There are 14 residues in the CDR3. The V and J ends lost 1 base and 5 bases respectively, with 11 bases between them. DNA for the CDR3: TGTGCCAGCAGTGAAGGGGAGATCCTATATGGCTACACCTTC. Protein: CASSEGEILYGYTF.

This clonotype turned up a few times. The chain has TRBV12-3 or TRBV12-4 and TRBJ2-3, with a possible D match to TRBD2 (7 bases). CDR3 length: 16 residues. V lost 6 bases to trimming and J lost 6 bases, with 22 bases between them. This CDR3 reads CASSPRGLGGRDTQYF. The CDR3 region has the DNA TGTGCCAGCAGCCCACGTGGACTAGGGGGGCGGGATACGCAGTATTTT.

The V and J genes are TRBV12-3 or TRBV12-4 and TRBJ2-5, with 11 bases lining up with TRBD2. The trim removed 3 bases at V and 4 bases at J, leaving 7 bases unmatched. CDR3 size: 16 residues. CDR3: CASSFGLAGGSETQYF. DNA for the CDR3: TGTGCCAGCAGTTTCGGCCTAGCGGGGGGTTCAGAGACCCAGTACTTC.

This clonotype has more than one count but fewer than ten. The gene calls are TRBV27 and TRBJ2-3; TRBD2 agrees at 9 bases. The V gene's germline CDR1 is MNHEY and CDR2 SMNVEV (reference sequence). V was pared by 1 base and J by 5 bases, with 7 bases of the junction left unmatched. The CDR3 sequence is 16 residues long. CDR3 sequence: CASSLWAGGREDTQYF. The CDR3 DNA reads TGTGCCAGCAGTTTATGGGCGGGGGGGCGTGAAGATACGCAGTATTTT.

This clonotype has more than one count but fewer than ten. The V gene is TRBV11-2, the J gene TRBJ2-7; D is unclear. V lost 0 bases and J 0 bases, leaving 9 bases between the germline ends. The CDR3 consists of 15 residues. Per germline, CDR1 SGHAT and CDR2 FQNNGV. This CDR3 is CASSLEYESSYEQYF. CDR3 coding DNA: TGTGCCAGCAGCTTAGAGTATGAGAGCTCCTACGAGCAGTACTTC.

This clonotype was counted ten times or more. The V call is TRBV5-1, the J call TRBJ2-2; D remains ambiguous. Germline V gives CDR1 SGHRS, CDR2 YFSETQ. This CDR3 has 14 amino acids. Trimming left V 1 base short and J 6 bases short, with 10 bases between. The CDR3 is CASSLSEIPGELFF. CDR3 nucleotide sequence: TGCGCCAGCAGCTTGAGCGAGATTCCCGGGGAGCTGTTTTTT.

The gene calls are TRBV5-6 and TRBJ2-7; D is undetermined. V lost 2 bases to trimming and J lost 4 bases, with 10 bases between them. There are 13 residues in the CDR3. CDR1 is SGHDT, CDR2 YYEEEE, per germline. CDR3 protein: CASSLAGEYEQYF. DNA for the CDR3: TGTGCCAGCAGCTTAGCAGGAGAATACGAGCAGTACTTC. Based on the CDR3 plus reference TRBV5-6 and TRBJ2-7, the full variable domain is DAGVTQSPTHLIKTRGQQVTLRCSPKSGHDTVSWYQQALGQGPQFIFQYYEEEERQRGNFPDRFSGHQFPNYSSELNVNALLLGDSALYLCASSLAGEYEQYFGPGTRLTVT.

This clonotype was seen only a few times. The chain combines TRBV25-1 with TRBJ2-7, with D unresolved. The CDR3 sequence is 12 residues long. Trimming shortened V by 6 bases and J by 2 bases, and 8 bases separated the two germline ends. Germline CDR1 and CDR2: MGHDK and SYGVNS. The CDR3 DNA is TGTGCCAGCAGGCAAGGGACCTACGAGCAGTACTTC. This codes for CASRQGTYEQYF.

This clonotype was found a few times. The V gene is TRBV29-1, the J gene TRBJ2-1, with D possibly TRBD2 on 6 matching bases. Trimming removed 4 bases at V and 6 bases at J, with 13 bases between. There are 13 residues in the CDR3. The germline V gene encodes CDR1 SQVTM and CDR2 ANQGSEA. CDR3 in DNA: TGCAGCGTTGGAATGGGGGGAGGCAATGAGCAGTTCTTC. The encoded protein is CSVGMGGGNEQFF.

This clonotype has a handful of counts. The CDR3 loop reads CAIRHRKDTEAFF. The CDR3 coding sequence is TGTGCCATCAGACACAGGAAGGATACTGAAGCTTTCTTT. The V and J genes are TRBV10-3 and TRBJ1-1, with D perhaps TRBD1 (5 bases). Per the germline V gene, CDR1 is ENHRY and CDR2 is SYGVKD. This CDR3 has 13 residues. Trimming pared 6 bases from V and 5 bases from J, leaving 13 bases between.

This clonotype came up a few times. The chain combines TRBV29-1 with TRBJ2-3; D may match TRBD1 or TRBD2 (6 bases each). Germline CDR1 and CDR2: SQVTM and ANQGSEA. The CDR3 contains 15 residues. Trimming stripped 2 bases from V and 3 bases from J, with 15 bases between. The CDR3, as DNA: TGCAGCGTTGAACGGATGGGGGGCAGGACAGATACGCAGTATTTT. This encodes CSVERMGGRTDTQYF.

This clonotype was counted at least ten times. The CDR3: CASSLQGAGTEAFF. The CDR3 DNA reads as TGTGCCAGCAGCTTACAGGGGGCCGGCACTGAAGCTTTCTTT. The chain uses TRBV12-3 or TRBV12-4 and TRBJ1-1; 9 bases agree with TRBD1. This CDR3 is 14 amino acids long. The V segment lost 6 bases and the J segment 4 bases; nucleotides outside the gene matches: 6.

This clonotype has more than one count but fewer than ten. The V gene is TRBV6-1, the J gene TRBJ1-2, with 11 bases that match TRBD1. CDR1 and CDR2 from the germline V gene are MNHNS and SASEGT. The CDR3 has 15 amino acids. The ends lost 7 bases at V and 5 bases at J; junction bases unmatched: 9. The CDR3 DNA is TGTGCCAGCACCTTGGACAGGGGGCCTACTTATGGCTACACCTTC. Residues: CASTLDRGPTYGYTF.

The chain employs TRBV4-1 and TRBJ2-3; TRBD2 matches at 12 bases. The ends lost 4 bases at V and 0 bases at J; junction bases unmatched: 14. The CDR3 is 20 amino acids. CDR1 and CDR2 (germline): MGHRA, YSYEKL. In DNA, the CDR3 is TGCGCCAGCAGCCTCAGACTAGCGGGGGTTCCCTTCACTAGCACAGATACGCAGTATTTT. Its translation: CASSLRLAGVPFTSTDTQYF.

This clonotype was observed at least ten times. This chain joins TRBV2 and TRBJ2-7, with D perhaps being TRBD1 or TRBD2 (5 bases each). CDR1 is SNHLY and CDR2 is FYNNEI in the germline V gene. CDR3 length: 12 residues. V lost 6 bases and J 6 bases, leaving 12 bases between the germline ends. CDR3 amino acids: CASRSPRGEQYF. CDR3 sequence (DNA): TGTGCCAGCAGAAGCCCGAGGGGCGAGCAGTACTTC.

This clonotype was counted between two and nine times. V and J are TRBV9 and TRBJ2-5, with 7 bases that match TRBD1. Germline CDR1 SGDLS, CDR2 YYNGEE. J lost 6 bases, V lost 3 bases, and 8 bases had no gene match. This CDR3 spans 14 amino acids. The CDR3 region is CASSEGDSKKTQYF. In nucleotides, the CDR3 is TGTGCCAGCAGCGAAGGGGACAGCAAGAAGACCCAGTACTTC.

This clonotype has a handful of counts. The genes are TRBV5-1 and TRBJ2-6; D unclear. This CDR3 is 16 amino acids long. V lost 4 bases and J lost 1, with 12 bases in between. Germline CDR1 is SGHRS and CDR2 is YFSETQ. The CDR3: CASSLKSWSGANVLTF. As DNA, the CDR3 is TGCGCCAGCAGCCTAAAATCCTGGTCTGGGGCCAACGTCCTGACTTTC.

This clonotype was detected only a few times. The chain is built from TRBV10-1 and TRBJ2-7; TRBD1 might be the D (6 bases). Germline CDR1 and CDR2: WNHNN and SYGVQD (reference sequence). V lost 6 bases and J lost 7, with 19 bases in between. CDR3 length: 14 residues. The CDR3 reads CASRPDRREKEQYF. In DNA form, the CDR3 reads TGCGCCAGCAGGCCGGACAGAAGAGAAAAAGAGCAGTACTTC.

The gene calls are TRBV5-1 and TRBJ1-5; D is possibly TRBD1 (5 bases). The V end was cut by 4 bases, the J end by 1 base, with 12 bases between. CDR1 is SGHRS, CDR2 YFSETQ, per germline. The CDR3 sequence is 15 residues long. The CDR3 region has the DNA TGCGCCAGCAGCATCCTAGGGGAAAGCAATCAGCCCCAGCATTTT. Amino acid sequence: CASSILGESNQPQHF.

This clonotype occurred many times. The V gene is TRBV7-2, the J gene TRBJ1-1; tentative D call: TRBD1 (5 bases). The ends were cut back, 4 bases at V and 7 bases at J, with 7 bases in the middle. This CDR3 comprises 11 residues. Germline V gene lookup returns CDR1 SGHTA and CDR2 FQGNSA. As DNA, the CDR3 is TGTGCCAGCAGCTGGAGGGGTGAAGCTTTCTTT. Residues: CASSWRGEAFF.

This chain uses TRBV18 with TRBJ2-1; D is ambiguous. The germline gives CDR1 KGHSH, CDR2 LQKENI. V dropped 1 base and J dropped 0 bases, with 7 bases sitting between them. The CDR3 consists of 15 residues. The CDR3 DNA follows: TGTGCCAGCTCACCACGTCCTGTCTCCTACAATGAGCAGTTCTTC. This translates into CASSPRPVSYNEQFF.

This clonotype was counted at least ten times. The rearrangement uses TRBV12-3 or TRBV12-4 and TRBJ2-3; TRBD2 matches at 15 bases. The CDR3 length is 17 residues. V was pared by 5 bases and J by 3 bases, with 6 bases of the junction left unmatched. For the CDR3, the DNA is TGTGCCAGCAGTCCCGGGACTAGCGGGGGGTTTACAGATACGCAGTATTTT. It translates to CASSPGTSGGFTDTQYF.

The chain employs TRBV10-3 and TRBJ2-1; TRBD2 is a possible D gene (5 bases). This CDR3 spans 16 amino acids. Trimming stripped 0 bases from V and 4 bases from J, with 13 bases between. Germline V lookup: CDR1 ENHRY, CDR2 SYGVKD. The DNA for the CDR3 is TGTGCCATCAGTGAGTCGATTGGAGGCACTTACAATGAGCAGTTCTTC. Translated, it gives CAISESIGGTYNEQFF.

The V gene is TRBV7-9, the J gene TRBJ2-7, with TRBD1 matching over 8 bases. V was pared by 2 bases and J by 5 bases, with 5 bases of the junction left unmatched. Germline CDR1 SEHNR, CDR2 FQNEAQ (reference sequence). This CDR3 comprises 14 residues. CDR3: CASSLRQGYDEQYF. In nucleotides, the CDR3 is TGTGCCAGCAGCTTAAGACAGGGGTATGACGAGCAGTACTTC. The entire variable domain, with the rest obtained from reference TRBV7-9 and TRBJ2-7, is as follows: DTGVSQNPRHKITKRGQNVTFRCDPISEHNRLYWYRQTLGQGPEFLTYFQNEAQLEKSRLLSDRFSAERPKGSFSTLEIQRTEQGDSAMYLCASSLRQGYDEQYFGPGTRLTVT.

This clonotype came up a few times. The chain couples TRBV5-1 to TRBJ2-7, with 8 bases lining up with TRBD1. The junction had 11 bases not matched to a gene; V was cut back by 0 bases and J by 6 bases. The germline V gene has CDR1 SGHRS and CDR2 YFSETQ. The CDR3 is made up of 16 amino acids. This CDR3 reads CASSLATDRVSLEQYF. CDR3 bases: TGCGCCAGCAGCTTGGCTACGGACAGGGTGTCTCTCGAGCAGTACTTC.